Listed below are T cell receptor beta chains from one sample, sequenced in a study of OX40 agonist ivuxolimab in advanced cancers. Sequencing used immunoSEQ multiplex PCR; TCRdb keeps in-frame clones, though not all of them. The sample consists of under 95,000 clones, 85% to 95% of them appearing once. The sequencing here drew on CD4+ or CD8+ T cells sorted from blood, taken in a trial of the OX40 agonist ivuxolimab. The receptors here all came from an adult with an advanced solid tumor such as melanoma, head and neck, liver or kidney cancer. The CDR3 runs from the conserved cysteine through the conserved F or W. The D gene is left open where the match is weak. The listing skips clone size in some rows; elsewhere it reads once, few, many or a size class.

CDR3,DNA,J,length,V,size,D
CASSSQGGRGETQYF,TGTGCCAGCAGCTCCCAGGGGGGGAGAGGGGAGACCCAGTACTTC,TRBJ2-5,15,TRBV7-3,.,.
CAIAPRGRNEQYF,TGTGCCATCGCCCCCAGGGGTCGGAACGAGCAGTACTTC,TRBJ2-7,13,TRBV27,.,.
CASSRGTEAFF,TGTGCCAGTAGTAGGGGCACTGAAGCTTTCTTT,TRBJ1-1,11,TRBV19,once,.
CSVQGTEAFF,TGCAGTGTACAGGGCACTGAAGCTTTCTTT,TRBJ1-1,10,TRBV20-1,.,.
CASSLGLGQGEDGYTF,TGCGCCAGCAGCTTGGGTCTCGGACAGGGGGAAGATGGCTACACCTTC,TRBJ1-2,16,TRBV5-1,.,TRBD1
CASSSPTHYEQYF,TGTGCCAGCAGCTCACCTACACACTACGAGCAGTACTTC,TRBJ2-7,13,TRBV7-2,.,.
CASTLGGSRNYEQYF,TGTGCCAGCACCCTCGGGGGGTCACGGAACTACGAGCAGTACTTC,TRBJ2-7,15,TRBV2,.,TRBD2
CASSVARVGTEAFF,TGTGCCAGCAGTGTTGCGCGGGTCGGGACTGAAGCTTTCTTT,TRBJ1-1,14,TRBV2,.,.
CATSHRDSSYQPQHF,TGTGCCACCAGCCATAGGGACAGCTCCTATCAGCCCCAGCATTTT,TRBJ1-5,15,TRBV15,.,TRBD1
CASSLATGTDPRF,TGTGCCAGCAGCTTGGCTACCGGGACAGACCCCCGGTTT,TRBJ1-3,13,TRBV5-5,.,TRBD1
CASSLSARRNNEQFF,TGTGCCAGCAGTTTATCGGCGAGACGAAACAATGAGCAGTTCTTC,TRBJ2-1,15,TRBV27,once,.
CAISVGTYEQYF,TGTGCCATCAGTGTAGGTACCTACGAGCAGTACTTC,TRBJ2-7,12,TRBV10-3,.,.